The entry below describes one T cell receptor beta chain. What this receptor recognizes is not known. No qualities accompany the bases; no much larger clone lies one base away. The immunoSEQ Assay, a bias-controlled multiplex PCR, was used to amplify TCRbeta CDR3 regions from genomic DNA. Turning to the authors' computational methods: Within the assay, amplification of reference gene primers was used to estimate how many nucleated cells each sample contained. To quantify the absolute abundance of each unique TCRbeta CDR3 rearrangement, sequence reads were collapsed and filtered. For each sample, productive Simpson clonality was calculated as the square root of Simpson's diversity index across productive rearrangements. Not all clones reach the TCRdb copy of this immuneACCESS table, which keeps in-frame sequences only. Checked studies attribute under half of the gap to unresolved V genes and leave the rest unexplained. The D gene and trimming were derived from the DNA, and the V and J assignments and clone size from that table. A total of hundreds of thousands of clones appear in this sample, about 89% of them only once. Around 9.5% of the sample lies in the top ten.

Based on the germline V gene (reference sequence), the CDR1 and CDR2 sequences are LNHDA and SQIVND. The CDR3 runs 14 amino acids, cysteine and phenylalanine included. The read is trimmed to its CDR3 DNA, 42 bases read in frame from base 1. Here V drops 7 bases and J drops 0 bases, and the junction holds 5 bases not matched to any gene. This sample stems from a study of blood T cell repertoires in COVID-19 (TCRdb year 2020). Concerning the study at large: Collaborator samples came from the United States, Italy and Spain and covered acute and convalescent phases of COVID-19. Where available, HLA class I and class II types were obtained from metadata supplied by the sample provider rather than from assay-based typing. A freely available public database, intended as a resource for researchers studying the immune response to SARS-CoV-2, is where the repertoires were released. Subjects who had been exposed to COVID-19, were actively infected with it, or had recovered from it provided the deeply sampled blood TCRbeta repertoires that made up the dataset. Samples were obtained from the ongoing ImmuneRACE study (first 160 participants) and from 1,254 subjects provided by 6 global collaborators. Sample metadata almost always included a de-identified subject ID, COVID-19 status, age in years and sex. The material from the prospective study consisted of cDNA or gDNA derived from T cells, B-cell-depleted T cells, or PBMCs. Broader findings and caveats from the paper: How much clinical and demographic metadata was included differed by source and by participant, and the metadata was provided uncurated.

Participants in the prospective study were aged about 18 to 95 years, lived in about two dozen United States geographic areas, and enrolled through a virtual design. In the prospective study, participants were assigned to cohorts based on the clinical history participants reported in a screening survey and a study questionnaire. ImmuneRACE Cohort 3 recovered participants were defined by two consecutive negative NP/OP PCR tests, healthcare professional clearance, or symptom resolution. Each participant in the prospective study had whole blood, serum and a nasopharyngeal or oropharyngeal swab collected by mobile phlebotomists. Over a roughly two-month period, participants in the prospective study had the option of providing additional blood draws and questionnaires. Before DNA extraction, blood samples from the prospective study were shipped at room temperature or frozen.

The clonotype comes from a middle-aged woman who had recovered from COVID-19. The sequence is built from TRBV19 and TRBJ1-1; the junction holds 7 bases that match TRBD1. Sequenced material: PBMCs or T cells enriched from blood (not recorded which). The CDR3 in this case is CASTRGQLNTEAFF. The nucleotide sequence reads TGTGCCAGTACTAGGGGGCAGTTGAACACTGAAGCTTTCTTT.